Listed here are 21 T cell receptor beta chains from one sample, sequenced in a study of T cells in Graves' hyperthyroidism and ophthalmopathy. RNA transcripts were the template for amplifying TCR beta CDR3 regions. HTBI primers were the set used in a first-round RT-PCR of the TCR CDR3. TCRdb passed the multiplex PCR reads through MiXCR, listing each CDR3 protein once. The profile shows about 580,000 distinct CDR3 sequences, about 15% of them singletons. Sequenced: blood. Receptor source: a woman between 25 and 40 years old with Graves' hyperthyroidism that later progressed to Graves' ophthalmopathy.

On this clonotype: With a much larger clone just one base away, this may be a read error. The V gene is TRBV7-6, the J gene TRBJ1-4, with D possibly TRBD1 on 6 matching bases. Germline V lookup: CDR1 SGHVS, CDR2 FNYEAQ. This CDR3 spans 13 amino acids. This CDR3 reads CSSQGGWNEKLFF. CDR3 nucleotide sequence: TGTTCCAGCCAAGGGGGGTGGAATGAAAAACTGTTTTTT.

As for this clonotype: A read error may explain this, as a much larger clone is one base away. The chain carries TRBV19 and TRBJ1-5; no clear D gene. The CDR3 consists of 14 residues. Germline loops: CDR1 LNHDA, CDR2 SQIVND (reference sequence). Between the trimmed V and J ends, which lost 11 bases and 1 base, there was a span of 15 bases. The CDR3 here is CASAQRNSNQPQHF. The CDR3 DNA is TGTGCCTCGGCACAGCGTAACAGCAATCAGCCCCAGCATTTT.

This clonotype was recorded at least ten times. The rearrangement links TRBV11-3 to TRBJ2-7; the match to TRBD2 covers 7 bases. The germline CDR1 and CDR2 sequences are SGHNT and YENEEA. This CDR3 is built from 16 residues. V lost 1 base to trimming and J lost 2 bases; unmatched junction nucleotides: 8. The CDR3 sequence is CASSLGWRGGTYEQYF. CDR3 in DNA: TGTGCCAGCAGCTTAGGATGGAGGGGAGGGACCTACGAGCAGTACTTC.

This clonotype was picked up many times. The chain carries TRBV24-1 and TRBJ2-1; D is ambiguous. CDR1 KGHDR and CDR2 SFDVKD come from the germline V gene. CDR3 length: 15 amino acids. The V end lost 2 bases, the J end lost 7 bases, and 14 bases lay between the germline ends. The chain's CDR3 is CATSDSSPHFNEQFF. The CDR3 DNA is TGTGCCACCAGTGATTCCTCCCCCCACTTTAATGAGCAGTTCTTC.

This clonotype was seen many times. The rearrangement uses TRBV12-3 or TRBV12-4 and TRBJ1-5; possible D gene TRBD1, 6 bases. The CDR3 extends over 15 amino acids. V lost 2 bases and J lost 4, with 12 bases in between. CDR3 residues: CASSLKGQGNQPQHF. The CDR3, as DNA: TGTGCCAGCAGTTTAAAGGGGCAGGGGAATCAGCCCCAGCATTTT.

This clonotype was seen a handful of times. The rearrangement links TRBV6-2 or TRBV6-3 to TRBJ2-7; no clear D gene. CDR3 length: 14 residues. Trimming cost V 2 bases and J 2 bases, with 10 bases left between them. In germline, CDR1 is MNHEY, CDR2 SVGEGT. The CDR3 spells CASSYRAGPYEQYF. Written as DNA, the CDR3 is TGTGCCAGCAGTTACCGGGCCGGACCCTACGAGCAGTACTTC.

This chain joins TRBV19 and TRBJ1-5; D not certain. The CDR3 loop spans 14 amino acids. The germline CDR1 and CDR2 sequences are LNHDA and SQIVND (reference sequence). V dropped 6 bases and J dropped 10 bases, with 19 bases sitting between them. The CDR3: CASSRRTGSAPQHF. The CDR3 DNA reads as TGTGCCAGTAGCCGGCGGACGGGATCAGCTCCCCAGCATTTT.

This clonotype was seen at least ten times. The chain joins TRBV7-2 to TRBJ1-1; 8 nucleotides align to TRBD1. The length of the CDR3 is 13 residues. Looked up from germline, CDR1 is SGHTA and CDR2 is FQGNSA. V dropped 4 bases and J dropped 11; count of bases not matched to a gene: 9. Here the CDR3 reads CASSSPGGGEAFF. The CDR3 DNA is TGTGCCAGCAGCTCCCCAGGGGGCGGTGAGGCTTTCTTT.

This clonotype was counted ten times or more. The V call is TRBV5-1, the J call TRBJ1-5, with D possibly TRBD1 on 5 matching bases. The CDR3 covers 14 residues. V lost 4 bases and J lost 3, with 11 bases in between. Germline V gene lookup returns CDR1 SGHRS and CDR2 YFSETQ. The CDR3 DNA is TGCGCCAGCAGCCCAACAGGATTCAATCAGCCCCAGCATTTT. Translating gives CASSPTGFNQPQHF.

This clonotype has ten or more counts. The chain employs TRBV19 and TRBJ2-5, with 9 bases that match TRBD2. The V segment lost 7 bases and the J segment 4 bases; nucleotides outside the gene matches: 10. This CDR3 spans 15 amino acids. Germline CDR1 LNHDA, CDR2 SQIVND (reference sequence). The CDR3 bases are TGTGCCAGTACCCTGGGCGAACTAGCGGGAGAGACCCAGTACTTC. It yields the protein CASTLGELAGETQYF.

About this clonotype: This may be a read error: a much more frequent sequence differs by one nucleotide. The rearrangement uses TRBV11-2 and TRBJ2-3; D possibly corresponds to TRBD1 (6 bases). Germline V CDR1 and CDR2: SGHAT, FQNNGV. The CDR3 runs 16 residues. CDR3 residues: CASSPGQSFSTDTQCF. The CDR3 DNA follows: TGTGCCAGCAGCCCCGGACAGTCTTTTAGCACAGATACGCAGTGTTTT.

The genes are TRBV5-1 and TRBJ1-1, with TRBD1 identical over 11 bases. CDR3 size: 12 residues. The germline CDR1 and CDR2 sequences are SGHRS and YFSETQ. V trimming: 4 bases; J trimming: 10 bases; junction bases outside the gene matches: 3. The CDR3 nucleotides are TGCGCCAGCAGCGAGGGACAGGGGGGAGCTTTCTTT. Its translation: CASSEGQGGAFF.

This clonotype was detected ten times or more. The chain links TRBV7-2 to TRBJ1-5, with D possibly matching TRBD1 (6 bases). The CDR3 covers 14 residues. Germline CDR1 SGHTA, CDR2 FQGNSA. Trimming stripped 5 bases from V and 4 bases from J, with 12 bases between. CDR3 amino acids: CASSMTGRNQPQHF. The DNA for the CDR3 is TGTGCCAGCAGCATGACAGGAAGGAATCAGCCCCAGCATTTT.

This clonotype was counted ten times or more. The gene calls are TRBV27 and TRBJ1-5; perhaps TRBD1 as D (5 bases). Germline V gives CDR1 MNHEY, CDR2 SMNVEV (reference sequence). The CDR3 loop spans 14 amino acids. V lost 4 bases and J lost 4, with 11 bases in between. CDR3 sequence (DNA): TGTGCCAGCAGTTCAATGGACAATAATCAGCCCCAGCATTTT. Protein product: CASSSMDNNQPQHF.

This clonotype was observed a handful of times. The chain has TRBV6-2 or TRBV6-3 and TRBJ2-2; 7 bases fit TRBD2. Germline trimming cut 2 bases from V and 3 bases from J; bases unmatched to any gene: 9. The CDR3 covers 17 residues. CDR1 is MNHEY and CDR2 is SVGEGT in the germline V gene. The DNA of the CDR3 is TGTGCCAGCAGTTACACCGGACTAGAGCGGGACACCGGGGAGCTGTTTTTT. Amino acid sequence: CASSYTGLERDTGELFF.

This clonotype came up many times. The V and J genes are TRBV6-5 and TRBJ1-1; no firm D call. Germline V gene data show CDR1 as MNHEY and CDR2 as SVGAGI. This CDR3 spans 15 amino acids. Between the trimmed V and J ends, which lost 0 bases and 8 bases, there was a span of 16 bases. CDR3 DNA: TGTGCCAGCAGTTACTCTAGTTGGGAAGTGCAGGAAGCTTTCTTT. This translates into CASSYSSWEVQEAFF.

This rearrangement joins TRBV7-9 to TRBJ2-7; 10 bases are a match to TRBD2. Germline CDR1 and CDR2: SEHNR and FQNEAQ (reference sequence). The CDR3 extends over 19 amino acids. Trimming took 5 bases from V and 0 from J; bases not matched to a gene: 16. The CDR3 sequence: CASSAPTSGLTISSYEQYF. The CDR3 DNA reads as TGTGCCAGCAGCGCACCGACTAGCGGGCTCACCATTAGCTCCTACGAGCAGTACTTC.

This clonotype has ten or more counts. The V gene is TRBV19, the J gene TRBJ1-2, with 10 bases fitting TRBD1. The CDR3 covers 16 residues. V lost 3 bases to trimming and J lost 8 bases; unmatched junction nucleotides: 12. Per germline, CDR1 LNHDA and CDR2 SQIVND (reference sequence). DNA for the CDR3: TGTGCCAGTAGTATCGGAACTCTACGGGACAGGGGCGGCTACACCTTC. Residues: CASSIGTLRDRGGYTF.

This clonotype has just a few counts. This sequence joins TRBV28 and TRBJ2-1; possibly TRBD2 for D (6 bases). Germline V gene data show CDR1 as MDHEN and CDR2 as SYDVKM. The CDR3 is made up of 17 amino acids. Trimming cost V 4 bases and J 7 bases, with 23 bases left between them. The CDR3 loop reads CASSSPTSSGRGNEQFF. DNA of the CDR3: TGTGCCAGCAGTTCCCCCACAAGCAGCGGGCGAGGAAATGAGCAGTTCTTC.

About this clonotype itself: No conserved phenylalanine or tryptophan ends this CDR3, so it is likely a read error. J is TRBJ1-2 and V is TRBV28, with TRBD1 as a possible D gene (6 bases). Per the germline V gene, CDR1 is MDHEN and CDR2 is SYDVKM. The CDR3 runs to 14 residues. Trimming took 6 bases from V and 5 from J, leaving 16 bases between them. This CDR3 reads CASSQQGSAYGYTL. In DNA, the CDR3 is TGTGCCAGCAGCCAACAGGGTTCGGCATATGGCTACACCCTC.

This clonotype was detected ten times or more. The V call is TRBV24-1, the J call TRBJ2-3, with D maybe TRBD2 (7 bases). Trimming took 1 base from V and 1 from J, leaving 11 bases between them. The CDR3 is 16 amino acids. Per germline, CDR1 KGHDR and CDR2 SFDVKD. The CDR3 sequence is CATSDFGGPRTDTQYF. In nucleotides, the CDR3 is TGTGCCACCAGTGATTTCGGGGGGCCCCGCACAGATACGCAGTATTTT.